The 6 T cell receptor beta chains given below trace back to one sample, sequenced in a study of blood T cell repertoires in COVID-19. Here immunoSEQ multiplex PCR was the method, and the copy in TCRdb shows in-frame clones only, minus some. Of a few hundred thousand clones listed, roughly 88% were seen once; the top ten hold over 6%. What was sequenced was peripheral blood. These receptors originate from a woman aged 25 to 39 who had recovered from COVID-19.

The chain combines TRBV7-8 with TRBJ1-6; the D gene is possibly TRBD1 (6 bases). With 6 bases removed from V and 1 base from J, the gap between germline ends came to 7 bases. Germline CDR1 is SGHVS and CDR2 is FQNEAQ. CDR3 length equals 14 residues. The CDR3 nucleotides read TGTGCCAGCAGTCAGGGGTCCTATAATTCACCCCTCCACTTT. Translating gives CASSQGSYNSPLHF.

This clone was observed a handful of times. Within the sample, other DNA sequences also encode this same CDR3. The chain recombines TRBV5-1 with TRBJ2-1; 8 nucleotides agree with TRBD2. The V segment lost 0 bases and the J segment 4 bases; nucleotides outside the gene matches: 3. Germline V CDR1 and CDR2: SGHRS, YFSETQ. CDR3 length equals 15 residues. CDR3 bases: TGCGCCAGCAGCTTGGGTTCTAGCGGGTACAATGAGCAGTTCTTC. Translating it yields CASSLGSSGYNEQFF. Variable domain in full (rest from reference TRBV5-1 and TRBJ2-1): KAGVTQTPRYLIKTRGQQVTLSCSPISGHRSVSWYQQTPGQGLQFLFEYFSETQRNKGNFPGRFSGRQFSNSRSEMNVSTLELGDSALYLCASSLGSSGYNEQFFGPGTRLTVL.

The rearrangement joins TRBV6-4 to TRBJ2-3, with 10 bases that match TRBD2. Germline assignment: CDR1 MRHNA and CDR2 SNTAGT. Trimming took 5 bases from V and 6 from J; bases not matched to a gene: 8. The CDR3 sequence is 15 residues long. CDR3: CASSYSGGVLDTQYF. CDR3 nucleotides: TGTGCCAGCAGTTACAGCGGGGGGGTGTTGGATACGCAGTATTTT.

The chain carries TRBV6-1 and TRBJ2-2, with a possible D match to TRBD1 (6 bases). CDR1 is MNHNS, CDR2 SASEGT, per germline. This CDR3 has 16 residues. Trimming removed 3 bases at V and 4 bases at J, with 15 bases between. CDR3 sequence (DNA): TGTGCCAGCAGTGAGTCGGGACACCCCTCCACCGGGGAGCTGTTTTTT. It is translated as CASSESGHPSTGELFF.

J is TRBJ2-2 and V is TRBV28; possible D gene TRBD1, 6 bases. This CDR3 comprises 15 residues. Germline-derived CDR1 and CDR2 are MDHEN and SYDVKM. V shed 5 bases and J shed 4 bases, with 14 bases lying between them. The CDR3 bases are TGTGCCAGCAGTCCGTCGACAGGTCCCACCGGGGAGCTGTTTTTT. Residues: CASSPSTGPTGELFF.

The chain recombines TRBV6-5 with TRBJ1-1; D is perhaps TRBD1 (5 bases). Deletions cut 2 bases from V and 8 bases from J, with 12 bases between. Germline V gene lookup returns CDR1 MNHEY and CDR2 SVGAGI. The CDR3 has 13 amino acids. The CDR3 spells CASSYTRQSEAFF. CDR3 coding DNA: TGTGCCAGCAGTTACACAAGACAGTCGGAAGCTTTCTTT.